The rows below give T cell receptor beta chains drawn from one sample of a study of cytomegalovirus exposure and HLA in healthy donors. Only in-frame clones appear in the TCRdb table, and some are missing; sequencing was by immunoSEQ multiplex PCR. The sample holds roughly 81,000 clones; 65% to 80% are singletons and the top ten take 2% to 3%. The sample comprised PBMCs. The source is a man in his thirties or forties in good health and CMV-seronegative. The CDR3 runs from the conserved cysteine through the conserved F or W. A D gene is named only where the DNA matches it firmly. Clone size, where shown, is once, few, many, or a class for clones that have expanded.

CASSSGELTEAFF	TGTGCCAGCAGCTCCGGAGAATTAACTGAAGCTTTCTTT	TRBV7-9	TRBJ1-1	few	NA
CASSFGQCEAFF	TGTGCCAGTAGTTTTGGACAGTGTGAAGCTTTCTTT	TRBV19	TRBJ1-1	NA	NA
CASSPPGSYSNQPQHF	TGTGCCAGCTCCCCTCCAGGCAGCTATAGCAATCAGCCCCAGCATTTT	TRBV18	TRBJ1-5	NA	NA
CASSYQGSYEQYF	TGTGCCAGCAGTTATCAGGGCTCCTACGAGCAGTACTTC	TRBV11-1	TRBJ2-7	NA	NA
CSVESTPPSVQYF	TGCAGCGTTGAGTCCACCCCCCCTAGCGTGCAGTACTTC	TRBV29-1	TRBJ2-7	once	NA
CASSQDLGGQPQHF	TGCGCCAGCAGCCAAGACTTAGGGGGTCAGCCCCAGCATTTT	TRBV4-3	TRBJ1-5	NA	NA
CASRGQGGLAGEQYF	TGTGCCAGCAGGGGACAGGGAGGACTAGCGGGCGAGCAGTACTTC	TRBV28	TRBJ2-7	NA	TRBD2
CASSNGRTNTGELFF	TGCGCCAGCAGCAACGGGAGGACGAACACCGGGGAGCTGTTTTTT	TRBV5-1	TRBJ2-2	NA	TRBD2
CASSPPGRGVSAEAFF	TGTGCCAGCTCACCACCGGGGAGGGGGGTATCGGCTGAAGCTTTCTTT	TRBV18	TRBJ1-1	NA	NA
CASSLTREGEQYF	TGTGCCAGCAGTTTAACGCGGGAGGGGGAGCAGTACTTC	TRBV27	TRBJ2-7	NA	TRBD2
CASSRGGSPYEQYF	TGTGCCAGCAGCCGCGGTGGGAGCCCTTACGAGCAGTACTTC	TRBV14	TRBJ2-7	NA	NA
CASSPGTGSTDTQYF	TGTGCCAGCAGCCCCGGGACAGGGAGCACAGATACGCAGTATTTT	TRBV2	TRBJ2-3	NA	TRBD1
CASSENEESYEQYF	TGTGCCAGCAGTGAAAATGAGGAGTCCTACGAGCAGTACTTC	TRBV6-1	TRBJ2-7	NA	NA
CAWRRGGEKLFF	TGTGCCTGGCGGAGGGGAGGAGAAAAACTGTTTTTT	TRBV30	TRBJ1-4	NA	NA
CASSLESPGQGAGELFF	TGCGCCAGCAGCCTGGAATCACCGGGACAGGGCGCCGGGGAGCTGTTTTTT	TRBV5-1	TRBJ2-2	NA	TRBD1
CASGSRPRENEQFF	TGTGCTAGTGGTTCGCGCCCCAGGGAAAATGAGCAGTTCTTC	TRBV12-5	TRBJ2-1	NA	NA
CASSPLEGREGYTF	TGTGCCAGCTCACCACTGGAAGGGCGGGAGGGCTACACCTTC	TRBV18	TRBJ1-2	NA	NA
CASSESGDYNEQFF	TGTGCCAGCAGTGAAAGCGGTGACTACAATGAGCAGTTCTTC	TRBV6-4	TRBJ2-1	NA	NA
CASSEVRGRGEQYF	TGTGCCAGCAGTGAAGTACGTGGGAGAGGAGAGCAGTACTTC	TRBV6-1	TRBJ2-7	NA	NA
CASSGRGAGETQYF	TGTGCCAGCAGCGGTCGGGGGGCCGGGGAGACCCAGTACTTC	TRBV5-4	TRBJ2-5	NA	NA
CASESSHTRRRSAYTF	TGTGCCAGCGAAAGCAGCCATACTCGAAGGAGGAGTGCCTACACCTTC	TRBV4-2	TRBJ1-2	NA	NA
CASSPGTGPYGYTF	TGTGCCAGCAGCCCCGGGACAGGGCCATATGGCTACACCTTC	TRBV7-9	TRBJ1-2	NA	TRBD1
CASSLTPNQPQHF	TGTGCCAGCAGCTTGACACCCAATCAGCCCCAGCATTTT	TRBV7-9	TRBJ1-5	NA	NA
CASREQGNEKLFF	TGTGCCAGTAGGGAACAGGGCAATGAAAAACTGTTTTTT	TRBV19	TRBJ1-4	few	NA
CASSPLRGSADGELFF	TGTGCCAGCAGCCCCCTAAGGGGGAGCGCAGACGGGGAGCTGTTTTTT	TRBV7-9	TRBJ2-2	NA	NA
CASSEWGTGTHEQYF	TGTGCCAGCAGTGAATGGGGGACAGGGACCCACGAGCAGTACTTC	TRBV25-1	TRBJ2-7	NA	TRBD1
CASSVALGAGDTQYF	TGTGCCAGCAGCGTAGCCCTGGGGGCAGGAGATACGCAGTATTTT	TRBV9	TRBJ2-3	NA	NA
CASSRAGTGEGDTF	TGTGCCAGCAGCCGAGCCGGGACAGGGGAGGGGGACACCTTC	TRBV7-9	TRBJ1-2	NA	TRBD1
CASSLEGGIGNTIYF	TGTGCCAGCAGCTTAGAAGGAGGGATTGGAAACACCATATATTTT	TRBV7-2	TRBJ1-3	few	NA
CASSPLRGYYGYTF	TGTGCCAGCAGTCCCCTCAGGGGCTACTATGGCTACACCTTC	TRBV2	TRBJ1-2	NA	NA
CASSLRGSGQGSYEQYF	TGTGCCAGCAGTCTCCGGGGATCGGGACAGGGCTCCTACGAGCAGTACTTC	TRBV27	TRBJ2-7	NA	TRBD1
CASSLDPGQGYEQFF	TGTGCCAGCAGCTTGGACCCGGGACAGGGTTATGAGCAGTTCTTC	TRBV5-4	TRBJ2-1	NA	TRBD1
CASRMTQGAWETQYF	TGTGCCAGCAGGATGACCCAGGGGGCGTGGGAGACCCAGTACTTC	TRBV7-2	TRBJ2-5	NA	TRBD1
CASSLLQGQPQHF	TGTGCCAGCAGTTTACTACAGGGCCAGCCCCAGCATTTT	TRBV27	TRBJ1-5	NA	NA
CASSVSQGWGQETQYF	TGTGCCAGCAGCGTGTCACAGGGATGGGGCCAAGAGACCCAGTACTTC	TRBV9	TRBJ2-5	once	NA
CASGQTGNLVGGYTF	TGCGCCAGCGGGCAGACAGGGAATTTAGTGGGTGGCTACACCTTC	TRBV4-1	TRBJ1-2	NA	TRBD1
CASGLRSSYEQYF	TGTGCCAGCGGTCTGAGGAGCTCCTACGAGCAGTACTTC	TRBV2	TRBJ2-7	NA	NA
CASSVHPGGDYGYTF	TGTGCCAGCTCAGTTCATCCGGGGGGTGACTATGGCTACACCTTC	TRBV27	TRBJ1-2	once	NA
CASSLDGLAGRHTQYF	TGTGCCAGTAGTCTCGACGGACTAGCGGGAAGGCATACGCAGTATTTT	TRBV19	TRBJ2-3	once	TRBD2
CASSYGQAARNEQFF	TGTGCCAGCAGTTATGGACAGGCCGCTAGAAATGAGCAGTTCTTC	TRBV6-6	TRBJ2-1	NA	TRBD1
CAGTRLERNTIYF	TGTGCCGGAACTCGACTGGAGAGAAACACCATATATTTT	TRBV7-9	TRBJ1-3	once	NA
CASSTSGIEQFF	TGTGCCAGCAGTACTAGCGGGATTGAGCAGTTCTTC	TRBV6-6	TRBJ2-1	NA	TRBD2